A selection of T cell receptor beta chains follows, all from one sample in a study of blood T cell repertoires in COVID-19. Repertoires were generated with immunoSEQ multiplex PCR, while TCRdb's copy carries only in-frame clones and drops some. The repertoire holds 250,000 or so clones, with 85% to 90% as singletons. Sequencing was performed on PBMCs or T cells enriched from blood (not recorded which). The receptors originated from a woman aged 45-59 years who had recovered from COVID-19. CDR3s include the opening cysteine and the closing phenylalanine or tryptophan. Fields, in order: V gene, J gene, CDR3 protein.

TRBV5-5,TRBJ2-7,CASSPTGTGTFEQYF
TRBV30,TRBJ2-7,CAWGPWRPEVSYEQYF
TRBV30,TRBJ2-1,CAWKGREINNEQFF
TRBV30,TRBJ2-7,CAWRTGLTYEQYF
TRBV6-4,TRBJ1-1,CASPVVSEAFF
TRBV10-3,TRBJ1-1,CAISSGGAGNTEAFF
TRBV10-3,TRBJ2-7,CAISRTSGVPGEQYF
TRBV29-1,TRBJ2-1,CSVTQRWDEQFF
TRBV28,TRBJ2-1,CASTPAGPSYNEQFF
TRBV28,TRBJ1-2,CASSLIPRDYNYGYTF
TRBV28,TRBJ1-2,CASSWTGTYGYTF
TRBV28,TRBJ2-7,CASSSGTRGNEQYF
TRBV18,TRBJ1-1,CASSFRQGWNTEAFF
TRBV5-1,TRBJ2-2,CASSLGLYTGELFF
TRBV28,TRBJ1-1,CASIHLSGQGAWSNTEAFF
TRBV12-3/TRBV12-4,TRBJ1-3,CASSGSGNTIYF
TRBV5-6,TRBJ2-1,CASTDGQGYNEQFF
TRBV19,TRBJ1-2,CASSLNRGGNTFNYGYTF
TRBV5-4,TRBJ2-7,CASSLDGGSSYEQYF
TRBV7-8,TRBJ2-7,CASSLVWGHSSYEQYF
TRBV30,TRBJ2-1,CAWSPLQGFYEQFF
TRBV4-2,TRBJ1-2,CASRATGGDYGYTF
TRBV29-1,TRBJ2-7,CSVDAKGRPYEQYF
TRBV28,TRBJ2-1,CASSTSGNHNEQFF
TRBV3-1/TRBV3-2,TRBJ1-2,CASSPGLGYGYTF
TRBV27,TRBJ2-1,CASSLNYLSEQFF
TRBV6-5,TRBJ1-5,CASSYSGQGWQPQHF
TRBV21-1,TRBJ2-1,CASSQASGATYNEQFF
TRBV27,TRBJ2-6,CASSPYSGANVLTF
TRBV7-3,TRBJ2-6,CASSLGGSPGANVLTF
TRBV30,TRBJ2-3,CAWTGLADQVDTQYF
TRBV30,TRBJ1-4,CAWSGIDPGGYEKLFF
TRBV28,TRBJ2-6,CASSLVDTSGANVLTF